This T cell receptor beta chain was sequenced for a study of blood T cell repertoires in COVID-19. Germline CDR1 KGHSH, CDR2 LQKENI. The CDR3 runs to 19 residues. J was trimmed by 0 bases and V by 1 base; bases with no gene match: 10. Per the original data handling: Amplified reference gene primers provided the basis for estimating nucleated cell counts. Clones were read by immunoSEQ multiplex PCR, and TCRdb kept only the in-frame ones, dropping some. The V and J calls and the clone size are those of that table, but D and trimming were determined from the DNA. This table holds a few hundred thousand clones, about nine tenths found once.

The chain joins TRBV18 to TRBJ2-2; TRBD1 matches 8 bases. The material sequenced was PBMCs or T cells enriched from blood (not recorded which). The TCR comes from a woman aged 50 to 60 in a cohort exposed to, infected with or recovered from COVID-19 (not recorded which). The DNA for the CDR3 is TGTGCCAGCTCACCACTCTTTGGGATGGGACAGGCGAACACCGGGGAGCTGTTTTTT. Its translation is CASSPLFGMGQANTGELFF.